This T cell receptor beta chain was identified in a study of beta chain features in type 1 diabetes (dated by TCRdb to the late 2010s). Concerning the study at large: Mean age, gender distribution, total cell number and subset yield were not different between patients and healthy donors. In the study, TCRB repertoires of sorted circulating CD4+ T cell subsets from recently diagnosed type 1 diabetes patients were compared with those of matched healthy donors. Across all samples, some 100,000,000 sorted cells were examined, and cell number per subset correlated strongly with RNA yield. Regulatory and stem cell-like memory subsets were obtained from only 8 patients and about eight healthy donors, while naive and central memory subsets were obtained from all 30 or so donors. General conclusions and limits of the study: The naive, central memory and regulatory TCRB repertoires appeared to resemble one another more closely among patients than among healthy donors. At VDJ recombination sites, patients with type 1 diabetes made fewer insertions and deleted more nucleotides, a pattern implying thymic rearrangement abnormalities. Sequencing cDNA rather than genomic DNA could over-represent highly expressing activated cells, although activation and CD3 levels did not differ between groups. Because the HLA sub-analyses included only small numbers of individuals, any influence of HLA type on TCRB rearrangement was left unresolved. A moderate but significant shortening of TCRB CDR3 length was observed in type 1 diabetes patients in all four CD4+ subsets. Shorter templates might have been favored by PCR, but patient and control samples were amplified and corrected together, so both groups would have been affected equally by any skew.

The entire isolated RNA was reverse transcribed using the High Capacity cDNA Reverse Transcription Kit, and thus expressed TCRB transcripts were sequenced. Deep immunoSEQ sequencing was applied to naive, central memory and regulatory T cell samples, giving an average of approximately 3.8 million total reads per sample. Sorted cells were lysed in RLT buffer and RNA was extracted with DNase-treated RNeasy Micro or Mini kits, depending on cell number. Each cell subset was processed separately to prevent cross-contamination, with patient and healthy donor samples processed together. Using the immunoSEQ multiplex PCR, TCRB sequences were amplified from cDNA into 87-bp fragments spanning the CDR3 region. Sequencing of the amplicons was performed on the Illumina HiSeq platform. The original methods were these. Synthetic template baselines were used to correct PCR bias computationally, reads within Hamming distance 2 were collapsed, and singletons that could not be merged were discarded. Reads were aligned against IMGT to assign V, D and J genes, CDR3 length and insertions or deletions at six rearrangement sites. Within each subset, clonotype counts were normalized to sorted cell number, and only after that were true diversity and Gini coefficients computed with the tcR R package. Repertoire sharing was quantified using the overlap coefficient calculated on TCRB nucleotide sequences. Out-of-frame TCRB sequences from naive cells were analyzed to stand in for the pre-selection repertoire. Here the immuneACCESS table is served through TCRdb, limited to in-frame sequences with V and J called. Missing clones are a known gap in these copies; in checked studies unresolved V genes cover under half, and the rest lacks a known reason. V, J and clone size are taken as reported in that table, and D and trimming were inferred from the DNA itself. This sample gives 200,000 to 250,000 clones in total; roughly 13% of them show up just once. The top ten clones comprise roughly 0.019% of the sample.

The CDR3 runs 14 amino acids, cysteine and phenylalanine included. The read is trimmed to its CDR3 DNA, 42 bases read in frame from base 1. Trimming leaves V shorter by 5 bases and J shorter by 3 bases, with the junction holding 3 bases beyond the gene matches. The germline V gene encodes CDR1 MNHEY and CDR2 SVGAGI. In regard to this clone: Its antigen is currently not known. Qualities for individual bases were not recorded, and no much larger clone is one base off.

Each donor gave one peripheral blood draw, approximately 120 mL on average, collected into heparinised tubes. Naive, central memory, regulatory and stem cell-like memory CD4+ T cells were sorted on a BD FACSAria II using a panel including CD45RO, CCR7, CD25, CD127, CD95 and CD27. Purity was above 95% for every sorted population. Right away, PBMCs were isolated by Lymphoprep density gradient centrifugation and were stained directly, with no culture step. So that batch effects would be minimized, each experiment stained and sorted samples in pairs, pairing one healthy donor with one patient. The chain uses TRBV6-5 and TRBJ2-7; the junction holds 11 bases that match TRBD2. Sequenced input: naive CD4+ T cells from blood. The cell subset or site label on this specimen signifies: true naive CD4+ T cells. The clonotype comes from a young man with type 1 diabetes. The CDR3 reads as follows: CASSASGGHYEQYF. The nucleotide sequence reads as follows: TGTGCCAGCAGTGCTAGCGGGGGGCACTACGAGCAGTACTTC.